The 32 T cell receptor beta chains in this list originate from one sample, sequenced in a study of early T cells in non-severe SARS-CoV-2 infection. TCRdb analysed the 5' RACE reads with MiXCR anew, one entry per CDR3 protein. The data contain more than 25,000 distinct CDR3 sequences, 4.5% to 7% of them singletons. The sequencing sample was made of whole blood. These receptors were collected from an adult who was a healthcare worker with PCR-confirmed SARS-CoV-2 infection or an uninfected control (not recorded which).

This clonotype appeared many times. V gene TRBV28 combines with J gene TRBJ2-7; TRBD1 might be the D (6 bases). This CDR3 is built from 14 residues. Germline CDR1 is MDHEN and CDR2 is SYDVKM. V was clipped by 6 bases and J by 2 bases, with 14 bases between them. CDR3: CASSPGQSPYEQYF. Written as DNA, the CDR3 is TGTGCCAGCAGCCCGGGACAATCCCCCTACGAGCAGTACTTC.

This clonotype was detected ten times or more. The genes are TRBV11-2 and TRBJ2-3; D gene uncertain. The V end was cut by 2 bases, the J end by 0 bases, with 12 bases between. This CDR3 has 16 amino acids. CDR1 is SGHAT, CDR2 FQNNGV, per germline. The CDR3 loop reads CASSLSSFGSTDTQYF. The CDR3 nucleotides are TGTGCCAGCAGCTTATCTTCCTTTGGGAGCACAGATACGCAGTATTTT.

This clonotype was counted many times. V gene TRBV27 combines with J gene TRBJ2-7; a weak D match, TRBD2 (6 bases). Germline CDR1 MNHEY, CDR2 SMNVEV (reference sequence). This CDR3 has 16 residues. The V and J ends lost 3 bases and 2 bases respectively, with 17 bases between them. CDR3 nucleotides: TGTGCCAGCAGTTTTACGCGGCCGGGACTTCCCTACGAGCAGTACTTC. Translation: CASSFTRPGLPYEQYF.

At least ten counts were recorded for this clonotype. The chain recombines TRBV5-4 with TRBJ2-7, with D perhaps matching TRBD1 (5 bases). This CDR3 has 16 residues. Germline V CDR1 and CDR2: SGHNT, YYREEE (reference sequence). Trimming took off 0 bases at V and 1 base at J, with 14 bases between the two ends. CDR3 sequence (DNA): TGTGCCAGCAGCTTGGAGTCCCAGGGTAAATCCTACGAGCAGTACTTC. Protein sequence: CASSLESQGKSYEQYF.

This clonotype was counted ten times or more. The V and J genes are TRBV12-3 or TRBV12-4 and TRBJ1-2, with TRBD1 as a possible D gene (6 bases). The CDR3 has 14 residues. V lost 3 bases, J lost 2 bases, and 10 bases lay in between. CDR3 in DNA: TGTGCCAGCAGTTTGGCGGACAGCAACTATGGCTACACCTTC. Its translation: CASSLADSNYGYTF.

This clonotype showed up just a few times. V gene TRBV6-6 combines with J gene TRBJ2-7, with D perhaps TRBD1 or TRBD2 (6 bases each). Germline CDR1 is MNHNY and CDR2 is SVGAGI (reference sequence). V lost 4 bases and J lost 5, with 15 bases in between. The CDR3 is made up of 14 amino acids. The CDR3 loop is CASSSEEGVHEQYF. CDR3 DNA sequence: TGTGCCAGCAGTTCCGAGGAGGGGGTCCACGAGCAGTACTTC.

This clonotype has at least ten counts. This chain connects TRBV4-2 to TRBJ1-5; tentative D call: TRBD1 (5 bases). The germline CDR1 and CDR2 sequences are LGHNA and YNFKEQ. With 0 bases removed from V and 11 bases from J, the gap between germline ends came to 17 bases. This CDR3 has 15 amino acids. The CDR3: CASSQEAGSTSTQHF. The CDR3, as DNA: TGTGCCAGCAGCCAAGAGGCAGGGTCAACCTCAACCCAGCATTTT.

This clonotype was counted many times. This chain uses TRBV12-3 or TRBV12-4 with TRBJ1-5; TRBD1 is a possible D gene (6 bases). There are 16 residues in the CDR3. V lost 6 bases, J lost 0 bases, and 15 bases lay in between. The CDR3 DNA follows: TGTGCCAGCAGCTGGGGGGGCCAACTTAGCAATCAGCCCCAGCATTTT. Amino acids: CASSWGGQLSNQPQHF.

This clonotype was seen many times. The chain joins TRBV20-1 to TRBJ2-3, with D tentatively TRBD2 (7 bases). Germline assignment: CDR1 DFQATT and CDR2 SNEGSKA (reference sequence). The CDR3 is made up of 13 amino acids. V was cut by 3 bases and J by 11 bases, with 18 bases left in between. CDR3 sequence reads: CSASPTGGGRQYF. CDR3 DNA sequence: TGCAGTGCTAGTCCCACGGGGGGCGGACGGCAGTATTTT.

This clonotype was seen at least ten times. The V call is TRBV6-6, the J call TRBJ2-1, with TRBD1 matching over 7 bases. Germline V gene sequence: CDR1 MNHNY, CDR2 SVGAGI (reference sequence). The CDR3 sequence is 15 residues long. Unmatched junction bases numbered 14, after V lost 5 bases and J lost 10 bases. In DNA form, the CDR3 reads TGTGCCAGCAGTCGCACTTCGTCAGGGGGTAGAGAGCAGTTCTTC. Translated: CASSRTSSGGREQFF.

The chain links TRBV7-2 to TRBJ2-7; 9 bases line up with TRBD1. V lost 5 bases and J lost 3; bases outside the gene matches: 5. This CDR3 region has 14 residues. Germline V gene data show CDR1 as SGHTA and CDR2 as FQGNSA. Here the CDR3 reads CASSTMTGGYEQYF. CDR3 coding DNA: TGTGCCAGCAGCACCATGACAGGGGGCTACGAGCAGTACTTC.

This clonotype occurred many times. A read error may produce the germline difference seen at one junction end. CDR3 amino acids: CSVVARSSEQYF. In nucleotides, the CDR3 is TGCAGCGTTGTTGCCAGATCCTCCGAGCAGTACTTC. J is TRBJ2-7 and V is TRBV29-1, with D uncertain. The germline V gene encodes CDR1 SQVTM and CDR2 ANQGSEA. The CDR3 has 12 residues.

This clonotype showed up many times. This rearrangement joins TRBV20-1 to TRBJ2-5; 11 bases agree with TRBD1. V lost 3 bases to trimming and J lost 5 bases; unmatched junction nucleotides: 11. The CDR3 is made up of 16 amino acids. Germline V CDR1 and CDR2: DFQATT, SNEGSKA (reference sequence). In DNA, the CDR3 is TGCAGTGCTAGGAACCCGGGACAGGGGGTATCGGAGACCCAGTACTTC. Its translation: CSARNPGQGVSETQYF.

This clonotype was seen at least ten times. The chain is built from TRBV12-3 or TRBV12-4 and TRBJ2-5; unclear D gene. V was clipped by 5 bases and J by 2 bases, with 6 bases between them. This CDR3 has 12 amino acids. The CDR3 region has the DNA TGTGCCAGCAGTACAAAACAAGAGACCCAGTACTTC. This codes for CASSTKQETQYF.

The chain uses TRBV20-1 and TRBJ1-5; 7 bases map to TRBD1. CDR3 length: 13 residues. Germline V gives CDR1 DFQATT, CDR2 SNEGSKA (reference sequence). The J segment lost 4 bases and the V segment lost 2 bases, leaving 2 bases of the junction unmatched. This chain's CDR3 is CSARRDRNQPQHF. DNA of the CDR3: TGCAGTGCTAGACGGGACAGAAATCAGCCCCAGCATTTT.

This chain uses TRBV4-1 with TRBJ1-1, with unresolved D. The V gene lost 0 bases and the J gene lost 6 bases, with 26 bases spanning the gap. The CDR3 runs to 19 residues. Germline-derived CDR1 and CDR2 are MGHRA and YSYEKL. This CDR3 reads CASSQDLHYRRRAASEAFF. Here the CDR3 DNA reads TGCGCCAGCAGCCAAGATCTCCACTATCGCCGGAGGGCGGCCTCTGAAGCTTTCTTT.

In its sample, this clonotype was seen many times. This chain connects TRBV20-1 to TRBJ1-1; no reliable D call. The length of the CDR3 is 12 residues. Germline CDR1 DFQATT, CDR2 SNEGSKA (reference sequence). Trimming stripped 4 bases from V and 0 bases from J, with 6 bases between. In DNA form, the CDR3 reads TGCAGTGCTACGCCGATGAACACTGAAGCTTTCTTT. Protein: CSATPMNTEAFF.

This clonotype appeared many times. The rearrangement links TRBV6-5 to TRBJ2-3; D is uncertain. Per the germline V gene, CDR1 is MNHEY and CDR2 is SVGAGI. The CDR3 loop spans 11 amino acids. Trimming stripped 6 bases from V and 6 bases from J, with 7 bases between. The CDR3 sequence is CASRSGDTQYF. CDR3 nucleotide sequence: TGTGCCAGCAGGTCCGGGGATACGCAGTATTTT.

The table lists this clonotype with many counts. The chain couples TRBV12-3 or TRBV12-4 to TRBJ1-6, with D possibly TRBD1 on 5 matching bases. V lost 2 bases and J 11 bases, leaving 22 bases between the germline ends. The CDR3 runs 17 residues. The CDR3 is CASSLLAGTRVDAPLHF. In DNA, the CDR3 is TGTGCCAGCAGTTTACTCGCCGGGACTAGGGTTGATGCACCCCTCCACTTT.

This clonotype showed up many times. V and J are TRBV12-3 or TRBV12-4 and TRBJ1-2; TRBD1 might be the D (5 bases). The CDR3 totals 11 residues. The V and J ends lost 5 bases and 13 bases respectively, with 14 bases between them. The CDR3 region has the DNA TGTGCCAGCAGTGTGGGGACCGCCGGCACCTTC. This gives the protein CASSVGTAGTF.

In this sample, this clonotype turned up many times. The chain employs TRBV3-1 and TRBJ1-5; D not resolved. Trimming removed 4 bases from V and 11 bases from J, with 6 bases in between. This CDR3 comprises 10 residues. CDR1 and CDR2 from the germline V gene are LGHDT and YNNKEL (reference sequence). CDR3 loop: CASSLVAQHF. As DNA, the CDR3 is TGTGCCAGCAGCCTGGTGGCCCAGCATTTT.

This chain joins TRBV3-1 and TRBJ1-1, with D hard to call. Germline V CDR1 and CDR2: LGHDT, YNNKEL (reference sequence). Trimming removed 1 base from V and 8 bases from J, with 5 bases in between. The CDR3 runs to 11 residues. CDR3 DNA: TGTGCCAGCAGCCAAGGCGGGGAAGCTTTCTTT. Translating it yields CASSQGGEAFF.

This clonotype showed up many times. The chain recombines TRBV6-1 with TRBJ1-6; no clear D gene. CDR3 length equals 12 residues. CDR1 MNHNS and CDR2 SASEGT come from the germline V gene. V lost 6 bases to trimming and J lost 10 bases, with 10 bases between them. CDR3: CASSLHPSPLHF. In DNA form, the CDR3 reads TGTGCCAGCAGCCTTCACCCATCACCCCTCCACTTT.

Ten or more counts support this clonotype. The CDR3: CSAAIVTDTQYF. The CDR3 DNA reads TGCAGTGCAGCCATTGTCACAGATACGCAGTATTTT. The chain couples TRBV20-1 to TRBJ2-3, with no clear D. Per germline, CDR1 DFQATT and CDR2 SNEGSKA (reference sequence). With 6 bases removed from V and 2 bases from J, the gap between germline ends came to 9 bases. The CDR3 covers 12 residues.

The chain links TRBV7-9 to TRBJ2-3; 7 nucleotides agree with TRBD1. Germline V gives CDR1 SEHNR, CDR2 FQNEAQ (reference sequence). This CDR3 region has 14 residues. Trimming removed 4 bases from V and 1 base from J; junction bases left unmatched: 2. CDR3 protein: CASSSGQGTDTQYF. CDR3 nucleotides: TGTGCCAGCAGCTCCGGACAGGGCACAGATACGCAGTATTTT.

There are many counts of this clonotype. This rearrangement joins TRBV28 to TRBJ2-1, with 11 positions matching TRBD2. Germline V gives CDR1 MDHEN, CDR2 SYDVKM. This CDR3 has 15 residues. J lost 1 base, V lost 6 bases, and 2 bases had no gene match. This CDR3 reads CASSPSGGSYNEQFF. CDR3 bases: TGTGCCAGCAGCCCTAGCGGGGGGTCCTACAATGAGCAGTTCTTC.

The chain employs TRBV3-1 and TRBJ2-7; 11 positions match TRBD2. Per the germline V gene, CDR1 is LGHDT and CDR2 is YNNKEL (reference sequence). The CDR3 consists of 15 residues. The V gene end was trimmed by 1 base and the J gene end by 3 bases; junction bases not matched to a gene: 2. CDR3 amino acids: CASSQGGTSGYEQYF. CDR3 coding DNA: TGTGCCAGCAGCCAAGGGGGGACTAGCGGCTACGAGCAGTACTTC.

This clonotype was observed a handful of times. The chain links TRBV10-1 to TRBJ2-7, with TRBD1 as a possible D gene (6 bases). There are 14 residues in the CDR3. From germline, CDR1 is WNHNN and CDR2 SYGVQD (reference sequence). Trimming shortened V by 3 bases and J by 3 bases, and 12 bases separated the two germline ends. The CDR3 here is CASSESGGGYEQYF. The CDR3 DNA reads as TGCGCCAGCAGTGAATCTGGGGGCGGCTACGAGCAGTACTTC.

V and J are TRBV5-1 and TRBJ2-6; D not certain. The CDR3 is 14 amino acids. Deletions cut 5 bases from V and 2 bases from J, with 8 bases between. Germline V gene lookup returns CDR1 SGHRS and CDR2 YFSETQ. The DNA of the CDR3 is TGCGCCAGCAGGGAGACCGCTGGGGCCAACGTCCTGACTTTC. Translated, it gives CASRETAGANVLTF. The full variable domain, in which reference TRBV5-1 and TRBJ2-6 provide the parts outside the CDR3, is KAGVTQTPRYLIKTRGQQVTLSCSPISGHRSVSWYQQTPGQGLQFLFEYFSETQRNKGNFPGRFSGRQFSNSRSEMNVSTLELGDSALYLCASRETAGANVLTFGAGSRLTVL.

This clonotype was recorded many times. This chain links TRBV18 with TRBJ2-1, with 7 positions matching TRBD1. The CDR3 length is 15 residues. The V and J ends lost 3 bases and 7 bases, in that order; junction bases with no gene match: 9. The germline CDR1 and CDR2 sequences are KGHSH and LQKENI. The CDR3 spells CASSPPGTELNEQFF. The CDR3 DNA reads TGTGCCAGCTCACCGCCAGGGACAGAGTTAAATGAGCAGTTCTTC.

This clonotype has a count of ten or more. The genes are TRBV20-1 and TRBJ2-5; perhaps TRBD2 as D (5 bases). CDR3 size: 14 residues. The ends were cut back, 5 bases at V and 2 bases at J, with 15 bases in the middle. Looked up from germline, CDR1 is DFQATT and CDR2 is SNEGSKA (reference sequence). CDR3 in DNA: TGCAGTGCTGGAGGTCCAGGCAAACAAGAGACCCAGTACTTC. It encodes CSAGGPGKQETQYF.

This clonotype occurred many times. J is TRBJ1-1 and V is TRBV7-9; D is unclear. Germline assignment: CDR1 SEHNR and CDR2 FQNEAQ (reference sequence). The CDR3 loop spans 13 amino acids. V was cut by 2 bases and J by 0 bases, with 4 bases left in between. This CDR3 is CASSLQMNTEAFF. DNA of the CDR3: TGTGCCAGCAGCTTACAAATGAACACTGAAGCTTTCTTT. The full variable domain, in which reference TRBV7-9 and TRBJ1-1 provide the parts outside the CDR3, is DTGVSQNPRHKITKRGQNVTFRCDPISEHNRLYWYRQTLGQGPEFLTYFQNEAQLEKSRLLSDRFSAERPKGSFSTLEIQRTEQGDSAMYLCASSLQMNTEAFFGQGTRLTVV.